The clone carrying this T cell receptor (beta chain) occurred a few times. The target antigen is unknown. This record comes from a study of CD8+CD57+ T cells in acquired aplastic anemia. This CDR3 has 14 amino acids. CDR1 LNHDA and CDR2 SQIVND come from the germline V gene (reference sequence). V was cut by 3 bases and J by 2 bases, with 5 bases left in between. Only patients with CD8+CD57+ cell expansion on flow cytometry were chosen for sequencing. As a group, the patients uniformly had severe acquired aplastic anemia. Prior therapy had not been administered to any patient at the time of blood sampling. Study conclusions and caveats: Significant differences in CD8+ Simpson's diversity were not observed between patients and controls. Patients and controls shared 25 to 35 CD8+ CDR3 sequences, highly expressed in patients.

Investigators profiled TCR beta VDJ and CDR3 from genomic DNA template. TCRdb re-analysed the reads in MiXCR, keeping a single row per CDR3 protein. The sample records about 98,000 distinct CDR3 sequences, 55% to 80% being singletons. The V gene is TRBV19, the J gene TRBJ2-6; no firm D call. Input material: sorted CD4+, CD8+, or CD8+CD57+ T cells (not recorded which) from PBMCs. The clonotype comes from a human donor with aplastic anemia. The CDR3 spells CASSMGTGANVLTF. CDR3 DNA sequence: TGTGCCAGTAGTATGGGGACTGGGGCCAACGTCCTGACTTTC.